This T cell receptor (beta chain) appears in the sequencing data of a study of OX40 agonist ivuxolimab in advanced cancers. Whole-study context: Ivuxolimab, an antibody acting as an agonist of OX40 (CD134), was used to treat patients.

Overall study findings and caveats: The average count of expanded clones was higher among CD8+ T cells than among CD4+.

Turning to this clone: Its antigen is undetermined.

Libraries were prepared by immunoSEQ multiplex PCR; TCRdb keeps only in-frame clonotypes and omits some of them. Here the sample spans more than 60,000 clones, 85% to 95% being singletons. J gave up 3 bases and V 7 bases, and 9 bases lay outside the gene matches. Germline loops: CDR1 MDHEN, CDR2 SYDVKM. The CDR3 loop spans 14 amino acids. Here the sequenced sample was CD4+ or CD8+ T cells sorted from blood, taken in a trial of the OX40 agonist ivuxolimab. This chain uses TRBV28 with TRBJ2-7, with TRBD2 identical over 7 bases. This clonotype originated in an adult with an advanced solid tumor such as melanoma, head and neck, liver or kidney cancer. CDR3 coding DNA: TGTGCCAGCAAAAGAGCGGGGACCCGCTACGAGCAGTACTTC. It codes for CASKRAGTRYEQYF.